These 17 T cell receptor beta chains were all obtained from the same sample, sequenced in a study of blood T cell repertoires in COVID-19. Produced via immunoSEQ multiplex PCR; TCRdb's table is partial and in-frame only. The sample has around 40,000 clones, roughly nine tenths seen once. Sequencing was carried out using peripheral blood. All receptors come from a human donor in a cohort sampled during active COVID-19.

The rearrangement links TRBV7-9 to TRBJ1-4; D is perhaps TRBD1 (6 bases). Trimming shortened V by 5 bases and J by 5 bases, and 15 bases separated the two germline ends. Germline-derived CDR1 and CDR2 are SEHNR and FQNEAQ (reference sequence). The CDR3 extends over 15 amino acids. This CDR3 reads CASSPNGRGNEKLFF. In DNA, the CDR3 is TGTGCCAGCAGCCCGAACGGCAGGGGAAATGAAAAACTGTTTTTT.

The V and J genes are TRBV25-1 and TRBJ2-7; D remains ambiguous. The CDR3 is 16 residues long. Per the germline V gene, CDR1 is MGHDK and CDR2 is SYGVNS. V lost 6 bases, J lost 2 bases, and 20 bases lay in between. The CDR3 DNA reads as TGTGCCAGCAGCGTAAGCAGGTCTCTGAAAACCTACGAGCAGTACTTC. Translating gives CASSVSRSLKTYEQYF.

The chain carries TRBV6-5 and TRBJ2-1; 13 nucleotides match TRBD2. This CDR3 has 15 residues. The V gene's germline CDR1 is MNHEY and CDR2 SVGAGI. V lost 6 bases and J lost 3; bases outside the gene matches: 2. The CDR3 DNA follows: TGTGCCAGCAGACGGACTAGCGGGGGCTACAATGAGCAGTTCTTC. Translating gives CASRRTSGGYNEQFF.

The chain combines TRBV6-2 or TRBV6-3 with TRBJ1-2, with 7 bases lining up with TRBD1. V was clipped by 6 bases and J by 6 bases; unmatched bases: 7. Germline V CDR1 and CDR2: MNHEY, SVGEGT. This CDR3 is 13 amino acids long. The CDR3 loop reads CASSKRRGNGYTF. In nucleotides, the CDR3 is TGTGCCAGCAGCAAGCGCAGGGGGAATGGCTACACCTTC.

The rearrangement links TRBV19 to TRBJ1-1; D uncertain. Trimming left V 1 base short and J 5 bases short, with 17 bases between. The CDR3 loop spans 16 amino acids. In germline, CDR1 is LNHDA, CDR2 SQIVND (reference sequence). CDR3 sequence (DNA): TGTGCCAGTAGTATAGGGCAGTATCGAACCAGTACTGAAGCTTTCTTT. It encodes CASSIGQYRTSTEAFF. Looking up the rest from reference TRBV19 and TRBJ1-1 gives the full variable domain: DGGITQSPKYLFRKEGQNVTLSCEQNLNHDAMYWYRQDPGQGLRLIYYSQIVNDFQKGDIAEGYSVSREKKESFPLTVTSAQKNPTAFYLCASSIGQYRTSTEAFFGQGTRLTVV.

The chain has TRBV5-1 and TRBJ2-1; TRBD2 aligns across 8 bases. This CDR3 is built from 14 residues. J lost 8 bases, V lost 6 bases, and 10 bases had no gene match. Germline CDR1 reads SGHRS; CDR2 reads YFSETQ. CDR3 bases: TGCGCCAGCACCGGCGGGACTAGTCTCGATGAGCAGTTCTTC. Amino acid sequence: CASTGGTSLDEQFF.

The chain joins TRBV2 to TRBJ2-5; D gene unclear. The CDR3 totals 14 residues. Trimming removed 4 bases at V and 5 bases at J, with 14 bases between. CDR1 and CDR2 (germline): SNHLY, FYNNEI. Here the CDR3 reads CASSVRPLGETQYF. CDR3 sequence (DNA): TGTGCCAGCAGTGTAAGGCCCCTCGGGGAGACCCAGTACTTC.

The DNA of the CDR3 is TGCGCCAGCAGCTTCCAACAGGGGGTTTATGGCTACACCTTC. Protein sequence: CASSFQQGVYGYTF. The V gene is TRBV5-1, the J gene TRBJ1-2; 8 positions agree with TRBD1. Germline V gives CDR1 SGHRS, CDR2 YFSETQ. V lost 2 bases and J lost 5; bases outside the gene matches: 5. The CDR3 loop spans 14 amino acids.

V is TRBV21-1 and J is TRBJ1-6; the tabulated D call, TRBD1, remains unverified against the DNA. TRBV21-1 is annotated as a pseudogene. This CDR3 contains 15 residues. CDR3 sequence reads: CASSTRHRNNSPLHF. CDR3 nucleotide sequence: TGTGCCAGCAGCACCCGCCACAGAAATAATTCACCCCTCCACTTT.

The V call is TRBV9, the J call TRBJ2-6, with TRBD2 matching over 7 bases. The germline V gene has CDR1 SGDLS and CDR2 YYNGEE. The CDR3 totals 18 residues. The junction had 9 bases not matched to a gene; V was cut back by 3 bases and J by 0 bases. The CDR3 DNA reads TGTGCCAGCAGCGCGAGGGGAGGGGACGACTCTGGGGCCAACGTCCTGACTTTC. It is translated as CASSARGGDDSGANVLTF. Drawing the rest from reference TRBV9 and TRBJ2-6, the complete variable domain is DSGVTQTPKHLITATGQRVTLRCSPRSGDLSVYWYQQSLDQGLQFLIQYYNGEERAKGNILERFSAQQFPDLHSELNLSSLELGDSALYFCASSARGGDDSGANVLTFGAGSRLTVL.

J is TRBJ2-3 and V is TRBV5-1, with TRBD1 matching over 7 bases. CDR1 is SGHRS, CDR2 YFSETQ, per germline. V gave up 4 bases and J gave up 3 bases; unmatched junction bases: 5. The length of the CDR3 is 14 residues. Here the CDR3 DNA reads TGCGCCAGCAGCCTAGGACAGGAGACAGATACGCAGTATTTT. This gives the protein CASSLGQETDTQYF.

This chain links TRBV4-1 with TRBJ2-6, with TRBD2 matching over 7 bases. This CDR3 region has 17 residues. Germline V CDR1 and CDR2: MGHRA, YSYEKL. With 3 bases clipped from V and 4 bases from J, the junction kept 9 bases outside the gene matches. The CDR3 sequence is CASSHPWGGSGANVLTF. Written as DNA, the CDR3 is TGCGCCAGCAGCCATCCGTGGGGAGGGTCCGGGGCCAACGTCCTGACTTTC.

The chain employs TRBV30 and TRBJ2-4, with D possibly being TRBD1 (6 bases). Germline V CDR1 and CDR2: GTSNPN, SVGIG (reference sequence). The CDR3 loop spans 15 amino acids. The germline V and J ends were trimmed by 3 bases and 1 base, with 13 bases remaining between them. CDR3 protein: CAWRGAGWAKNIQYF. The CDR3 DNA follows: TGTGCCTGGAGGGGGGCAGGGTGGGCCAAAAACATTCAGTACTTC.

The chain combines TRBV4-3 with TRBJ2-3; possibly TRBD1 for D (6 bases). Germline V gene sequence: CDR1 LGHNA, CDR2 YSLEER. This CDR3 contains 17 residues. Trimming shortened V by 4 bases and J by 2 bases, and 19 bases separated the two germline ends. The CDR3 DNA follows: TGCGCCAGCAGCCCCCTGTACGTTGGGGGCGCCACAGATACGCAGTATTTT. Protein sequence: CASSPLYVGGATDTQYF.

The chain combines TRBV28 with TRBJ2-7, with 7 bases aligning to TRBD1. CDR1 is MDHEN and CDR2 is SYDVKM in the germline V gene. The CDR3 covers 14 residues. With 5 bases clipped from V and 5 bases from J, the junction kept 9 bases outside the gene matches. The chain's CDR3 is CASSITGAANEQYF. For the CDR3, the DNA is TGTGCCAGCAGTATTACAGGGGCAGCAAACGAGCAGTACTTC.

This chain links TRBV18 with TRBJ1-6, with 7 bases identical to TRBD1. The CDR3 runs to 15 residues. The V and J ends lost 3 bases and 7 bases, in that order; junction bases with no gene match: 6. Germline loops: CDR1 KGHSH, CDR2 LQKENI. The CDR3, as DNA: TGTGCCAGCTCACCGGGACAGATAGAGAATTCACCCCTCCACTTT. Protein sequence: CASSPGQIENSPLHF.

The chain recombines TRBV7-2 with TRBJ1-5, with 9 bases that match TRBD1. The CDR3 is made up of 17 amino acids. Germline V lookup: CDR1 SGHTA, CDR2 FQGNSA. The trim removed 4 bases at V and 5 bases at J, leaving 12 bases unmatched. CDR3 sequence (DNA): TGTGCCAGCAGCTCTGTCTTTATGACAGGGGGTTATCAGCCCCAGCATTTT. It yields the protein CASSSVFMTGGYQPQHF.